Presented here are 23 T cell receptor beta chains from one specimen sequenced in a study of tumor and adjacent non-tumor tissue in lung cancer (dated by TCRdb to between 2017 and 2018). To prepare the library, multiplex PCR was applied. Sequencing was carried out with an Illumina HiSeq 2500. TCRbeta libraries were constructed through three rounds of nested PCR with primers (Table S4) according to protocols adapted from ARM-PCR. The public sequencing data were trimmed at Q25 with fastp and processed into clonotypes with MiXCR by TCRdb, which kept only in-frame beta chains. A single entry per CDR3 protein holds the most common genes and DNA from its merged rows. The table for this sample lists 120,000 or so distinct CDR3 sequences; roughly 64% of them were counted only once. The ten largest clones capture about 13% of the sample. RNA was isolated from bulk, unsorted tissue, and RNA quality was assessed with a NanoDrop ND-1000 and an Agilent 2100.

Sequenced sample: lung tumor tissue. The source is a man aged 25-45 years with non-small cell lung cancer.

As to this clonotype: This may stem from a read error, because a much larger clone lies one nucleotide away. The rearrangement joins TRBV20-1 to TRBJ2-1; 13 nucleotides line up with TRBD2. The V and J ends lost 0 bases and 8 bases, in that order; junction bases with no gene match: 13. CDR3 size: 18 residues. The germline V gene has CDR1 DFQATT and CDR2 SNEGSKA (reference sequence). The CDR3 DNA is TGCAGTGCTAGAGATTCCACCCTACTAGCGGGGGGGCGGGATGAGCAGTTCTTC. Its translation: CSARDSTLLAGGRDEQFF.

The table lists this clonotype with many counts. The V call is TRBV29-1, the J call TRBJ1-2; 9 bases line up with TRBD1. The ends lost 5 bases at V and 1 base at J; junction bases unmatched: 8. Germline values: CDR1 SQVTM, CDR2 ANQGSEA. The CDR3 runs to 15 residues. CDR3 sequence reads: CSVWTGATFNYGYTF. The CDR3 region has the DNA TGCAGCGTTTGGACAGGGGCAACCTTTAACTATGGCTACACCTTC.

A remark on this clonotype: This may arise from a read error, as a much more abundant clone is one base away. This chain connects TRBV20-1 to TRBJ1-3, with D possibly matching TRBD1 (5 bases). The CDR3 sequence is 14 residues long. Germline V gene lookup returns CDR1 DFQATT and CDR2 SNEGSKA (reference sequence). The DNA of the CDR3 is TGCAGTGCTAAACAAGGGGCTAACGGAAACACCTTATATTTT. Protein: CSAKQGANGNTLYF.

Comments on this clonotype: One end of the junction is discordant with germline, which a read error may explain. The rearrangement links TRBV11-2 to TRBJ2-1; D call uncertain. Germline CDR1 reads SGHAT; CDR2 reads FQNNGV. The CDR3 covers 15 residues. The CDR3 DNA follows: TGTGCCAGCGGCTTAGAACCTAGCTCCTACAATGAGCAGTTCTTC. This gives the protein CASGLEPSSYNEQFF.

Concerning this clonotype itself: This likely comes from a read error, as the CDR3 has no conserved phenylalanine or tryptophan at its end. V and J are TRBV11-2 and TRBJ2-3, with D possibly being TRBD2 (6 bases). Germline V gene sequence: CDR1 SGHAT, CDR2 FQNNGV. The CDR3 contains 18 residues. The V end was cut by 5 bases, the J end by 4 bases, with 25 bases between. CDR3 DNA: TGTGCCAGCAGCCTGGGAGATGATGAGCCCGGGAGAGCAGATACGCAGTATTCT. It encodes CASSLGDDEPGRADTQYS.

This clonotype was counted once. A much larger clone differs from this one at a single base, so this may be a read error. The rearrangement joins TRBV12-3 or TRBV12-4 to TRBJ1-1; possibly TRBD1 for D (5 bases). This CDR3 has 12 residues. The DNA of the CDR3 is TGTGCCAGCAGTTTAAAGTTCCGGACAACTAGCTTT. It specifies CASSLKFRTTSF.

In the case of this clonotype: The conserved final phenylalanine or tryptophan is absent from the CDR3, which likely points to a read error. This chain connects TRBV6-5 to TRBJ2-7; 9 bases align to TRBD1. The trim removed 5 bases at V and 2 bases at J, leaving 7 bases unmatched. CDR1 is MNHEY, CDR2 SVGAGI, per germline. This CDR3 has 15 residues. CDR3: CASSPGQGTPYEQYL. CDR3 coding DNA: TGTGCCAGCAGTCCCGGACAGGGGACCCCCTACGAGCAGTACTTG.

Concerning this clonotype: The junction departs from the called germline gene at one end, perhaps through a read error. The chain joins TRBV6-2 or TRBV6-3 to TRBJ2-3; the match to TRBD2 covers 8 bases. This CDR3 contains 15 residues. Germline CDR1 is MNHEY and CDR2 is SVGEGT. The CDR3 is CASCYSGGATDTQYF. The CDR3 DNA reads as TGTGCCAGCTGTTACTCCGGGGGGGCCACAGATACGCAGTATTTT.

CDR3 in DNA: TGTGCCAGCAGCCAACATCCTCATAGCGGGGGGATCTACAATGAGCAGTTCTTC. It codes for CASSQHPHSGGIYNEQFF. The chain carries TRBV4-2 and TRBJ2-1, with 10 bases fitting TRBD2. J gave up 3 bases and V 2 bases, and 10 bases lay outside the gene matches. This CDR3 is 18 amino acids long. Germline CDR1 and CDR2: LGHNA and YNFKEQ.

This clonotype was seen more than once but under ten times. A much larger clone lies one base from this, so it may be a read error. The J gene is TRBJ1-2, the V gene TRBV4-1; D gene ambiguous. This CDR3 contains 13 residues. V was shortened by 3 bases and J by 5 bases, with 10 bases between the two germline ends. Germline lookup yields CDR1 MGHRA and CDR2 YSYEKL. DNA of the CDR3: TGCGCCAGCAGCCAGGCCGGGCTTTATGGCTACACCTTC. Its translation: CASSQAGLYGYTF.

Comments on this clonotype: A read error may account for a junction end that differs from germline. The chain carries TRBV6-1 and TRBJ2-2, with 8 nucleotides matching TRBD1. The CDR3 has 13 amino acids. In germline, CDR1 is MNHNS, CDR2 SASEGT. CDR3 nucleotides: TGTGCTAGCAGGGCAGGGGGCACCCGGGAGCTGTTCTTT. This sequence encodes CASRAGGTRELFF.

Of note for this clonotype: A much larger clonotype is one base distant, so this may be a read error. The chain joins TRBV4-1 to TRBJ2-7; D is perhaps TRBD2 (5 bases). Trimming left V 0 bases short and J 3 bases short, with 15 bases between. The germline CDR1 and CDR2 sequences are MGHRA and YSYEKL. CDR3 length: 16 amino acids. This CDR3 reads CASSQDSSGTFYEQYF. CDR3 nucleotide sequence: TGCGCCAGCAGCCAAGATTCCAGCGGTACCTTCTACGAGCAGTACTTC.

This clonotype appeared a single time. The V and J genes are TRBV6-2 or TRBV6-3 and TRBJ2-7; D is undetermined. Deletions cut 0 bases from V and 5 bases from J, with 8 bases between. Germline CDR1 reads MNHEY; CDR2 reads SVGEGT. The CDR3 length is 13 residues. Written as DNA, the CDR3 is TGTGCCAGCAGTTACTCAACATGGGACGAGCAGTACTTC. Translating gives CASSYSTWDEQYF.

The chain recombines TRBV6-5 with TRBJ2-7; D tentatively reads TRBD1 or TRBD2 (5 bases each). From germline, CDR1 is MNHEY and CDR2 SVGAGI. V was shortened by 5 bases and J by 3 bases, with 11 bases between the two germline ends. The CDR3 sequence is 13 residues long. In DNA form, the CDR3 reads TGTGCCAGCAGTCCTGGGGGATTCTACGAGCAGTACTTC. It yields the protein CASSPGGFYEQYF.

In DNA form, the CDR3 reads TGTGCCAGCAGCCCGGACAATGCGCACACCTTC. It specifies CASSPDNAHTF. The gene calls are TRBV12-3 or TRBV12-4 and TRBJ1-2; D possibly corresponds to TRBD1 (5 bases). V was shortened by 6 bases and J by 12 bases, with 14 bases between the two germline ends. The CDR3 contains 11 residues.

This clonotype rates as medium-sized. The V call is TRBV29-1, the J call TRBJ2-7, with TRBD1 as a possible D gene (6 bases). Germline V gene lookup returns CDR1 SQVTM and CDR2 ANQGSEA. V lost 4 bases, J lost 1 base, and 11 bases lay in between. The CDR3 loop spans 13 amino acids. The CDR3 nucleotides read TGCAGCGTTGTGTGGGACATTTCCTACGAGCAGTACTTC. Its translation: CSVVWDISYEQYF.

The V gene is TRBV11-3, the J gene TRBJ2-5, with 7 nucleotides matching TRBD2. With 5 bases clipped from V and 5 bases from J, the junction kept 11 bases outside the gene matches. Germline lookup yields CDR1 SGHNT and CDR2 YENEEA. CDR3 length: 15 residues. CDR3 nucleotides: TGTGCCAGCAGCCCGGGAGGTAACCTTTATGAGACCCAGTACTTC. Amino acid sequence: CASSPGGNLYETQYF.

This clonotype was counted a single time. The germline gene is not matched at one end of the junction; a read error may be the cause. The gene calls are TRBV6-5 and TRBJ2-7; D gene unclear. Germline V gene lookup returns CDR1 MNHEY and CDR2 SVGAGI. The CDR3 loop spans 14 amino acids. CDR3 in amino acids: CASSEDLENYEKYF. The CDR3 nucleotides are TGTGCCAGCAGTGAAGATCTGGAAAACTACGAGAAGTACTTC.

A note on this clonotype: At one end the junction does not follow the germline gene, possibly because of a read error. The rearrangement uses TRBV5-4 and TRBJ2-5; perhaps TRBD1 as D (6 bases). CDR1 is SGHNT and CDR2 is YYREEE in the germline V gene (reference sequence). The CDR3 is 15 amino acids. CDR3 region: CAISGTGHVKETQYF. In DNA, the CDR3 is TGTGCCATCAGCGGAACGGGACACGTTAAAGAGACTCAGTACTTC.

Comments on this clonotype: Relative to the germline gene, one junction end is altered; a read error may explain this. The rearrangement links TRBV12-3 or TRBV12-4 to TRBJ2-7, with D hard to call. CDR3 length: 12 amino acids. The CDR3 sequence is CASTVAPGQQYF. DNA for the CDR3: TGTGCCAGCACCGTGGCCCCTGGGCAGCAATACTTC.

Notes on this clonotype: With a much larger clone just one base away, this may be a read error. The chain has TRBV12-3 or TRBV12-4 and TRBJ2-1; D not resolved. The CDR3 has 15 residues. The CDR3 spells CSSSLVASSYNEQFF. CDR3 nucleotide sequence: TGTTCCAGCAGTTTGGTCGCGTCCTCCTACAATGAGCAGTTCTTC.

This clonotype was picked up a small number of times. This may arise from a read error, as a much more abundant clone is one base away. The J gene is TRBJ1-2, the V gene TRBV20-1; the D is unclear. The germline V and J ends were trimmed by 3 bases and 4 bases, with 15 bases remaining between them. This CDR3 spans 14 amino acids. The germline V gene encodes CDR1 DFQATT and CDR2 SNEGSKA (reference sequence). In nucleotides, the CDR3 is TGCAGTGCTAGCGAGACCGGATTAAGCTATGGCTACACCTTC. Protein sequence: CSASETGLSYGYTF.

Comment on this clonotype: This sequence may be a read error, since a much larger clone differs from it by one base. The chain carries TRBV12-3 or TRBV12-4 and TRBJ1-1, with TRBD1 matching over 7 bases. This CDR3 spans 13 amino acids. The CDR3 is CVSSKPGGTEAFF. The DNA of the CDR3 is TGTGTCAGCAGCAAACCAGGGGGTACTGAAGCTTTCTTT.